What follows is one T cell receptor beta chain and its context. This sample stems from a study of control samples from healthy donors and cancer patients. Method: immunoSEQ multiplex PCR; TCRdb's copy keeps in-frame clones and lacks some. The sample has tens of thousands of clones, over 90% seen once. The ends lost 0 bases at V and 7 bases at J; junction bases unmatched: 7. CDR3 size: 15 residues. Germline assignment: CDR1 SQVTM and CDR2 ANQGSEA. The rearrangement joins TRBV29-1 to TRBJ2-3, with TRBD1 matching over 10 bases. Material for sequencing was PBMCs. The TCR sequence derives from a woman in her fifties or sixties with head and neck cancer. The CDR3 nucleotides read TGCAGCGTTGAAGACCGGGACAGGGGTCCGAATACGCAGTATTTT. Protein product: CSVEDRDRGPNTQYF.